The 25 T cell receptor beta chains below all came from one sample that was sequenced in a study of T-cell reconstitution after alpha-beta-depleted transplantation in children. For TCRbeta, the library was prepared with unique molecular identifiers. TCRdb passed the PCR reads through MiXCR, listing each CDR3 protein once. Found here are roughly 420,000 distinct CDR3 sequences, roughly 17% of them singletons; the top ten hold approximately 29%. The specimen was PBMCs, mostly from graft donor cells, collected 360 days after TCRalphabeta/CD19-depleted stem cell transplant. Source of these receptors: a boy younger than two who had a stem cell transplant for Wiskott-Aldrich syndrome, so the T cells may come from the graft donor.

The table lists this clonotype with a few counts. The chain carries TRBV4-3 and TRBJ2-7; D ambiguous. The CDR3 sequence is 13 residues long. Germline V gene data show CDR1 as LGHNA and CDR2 as YSLEER. V lost 2 bases and J lost 7, with 12 bases in between. In nucleotides, the CDR3 is TGCGCCAGCAGCCAAATTGGGGATGGGGAGCAGTACTTC. Translating it yields CASSQIGDGEQYF.

This clonotype turned up a few times. The rearrangement links TRBV20-1 to TRBJ2-5, with D uncertain. Trimming took off 3 bases at V and 6 bases at J, with 14 bases between the two ends. The germline V gene has CDR1 DFQATT and CDR2 SNEGSKA (reference sequence). The CDR3 extends over 13 amino acids. The CDR3 DNA reads TGCAGTGCTAGGGCCCCCGGCAGGCAGACCCAGTACTTC. It codes for CSARAPGRQTQYF.

A few counts support this clonotype. The chain is built from TRBV4-1 and TRBJ1-1; 7 bases line up with TRBD1. Per germline, CDR1 MGHRA and CDR2 YSYEKL. The CDR3 consists of 15 residues. The trim removed 3 bases at V and 4 bases at J, leaving 8 bases unmatched. DNA for the CDR3: TGCGCCAGCAGCCACCCCCGACAGGGATCCACTGAAGCTTTCTTT. Residues: CASSHPRQGSTEAFF.

This clonotype was recorded once. The gene calls are TRBV4-2 and TRBJ2-1; 8 bases fit TRBD1. Germline CDR1 and CDR2: LGHNA and YNFKEQ. The CDR3 length is 16 residues. Trimming took 4 bases from V and 6 from J; bases not matched to a gene: 11. Written as DNA, the CDR3 is TGTGCCAGCAGCCGTGGGACAGGAGGATGGTCCAATGAGCAGTTCTTC. It yields the protein CASSRGTGGWSNEQFF.

The rearrangement joins TRBV12-3 or TRBV12-4 to TRBJ1-1, with D unresolved. Between the trimmed V and J ends, which lost 7 bases and 0 bases, there was a span of 15 bases. This CDR3 has 15 amino acids. The CDR3 nucleotides read TGTGCCAGCACCTTGGGCAGGAGGTTGAACACTGAAGCTTTCTTT. Its protein product is CASTLGRRLNTEAFF.

This clonotype was found many times. The J gene is TRBJ1-4, the V gene TRBV28; no definite D call. The ends were cut back, 8 bases at V and 7 bases at J, with 14 bases in the middle. The CDR3 spans 13 residues. The germline CDR1 and CDR2 sequences are MDHEN and SYDVKM. CDR3 region: CASLSGQGEKLFF. CDR3 DNA sequence: TGTGCCAGCTTATCCGGCCAAGGTGAAAAACTGTTTTTT.

The rearrangement uses TRBV12-3 or TRBV12-4 and TRBJ1-2; 8 bases fit TRBD1. The CDR3 loop spans 16 amino acids. J gave up 3 bases and V 3 bases, and 9 bases lay outside the gene matches. The CDR3 bases are TGTGCCAGCAGTTTCCACCGGGACAGGCCCGACTATGGCTACACCTTC. Translation gives CASSFHRDRPDYGYTF.

The V gene is TRBV7-9, the J gene TRBJ2-7; D unclear. The CDR3 contains 12 residues. V lost 3 bases and J 5 bases, leaving 8 bases between the germline ends. Looked up from germline, CDR1 is SEHNR and CDR2 is FQNEAQ (reference sequence). DNA of the CDR3: TGTGCCAGCAGCTTGTGGGCGAACGAGCAGTACTTC. Residues: CASSLWANEQYF. Together with reference TRBV7-9 and TRBJ2-7, the CDR3 gives the full variable domain: DTGVSQNPRHKITKRGQNVTFRCDPISEHNRLYWYRQTLGQGPEFLTYFQNEAQLEKSRLLSDRFSAERPKGSFSTLEIQRTEQGDSAMYLCASSLWANEQYFGPGTRLTVT.

The chain couples TRBV7-9 to TRBJ2-2; D uncertain. There are 10 residues in the CDR3. V lost 11 bases, J lost 8 bases, and 9 bases lay in between. Germline-derived CDR1 and CDR2 are SEHNR and FQNEAQ (reference sequence). This CDR3 is CAGNSGELFF. In DNA, the CDR3 is TGTGCCGGAAATTCAGGGGAGCTGTTTTTT.

This clonotype was seen ten or more times. This sequence joins TRBV4-1 and TRBJ2-7; TRBD2 agrees at 7 bases. Unmatched junction bases numbered 9, after V lost 10 bases and J lost 3 bases. The germline CDR1 and CDR2 sequences are MGHRA and YSYEKL. This CDR3 contains 13 residues. In DNA form, the CDR3 reads TGCGCCACTTCCCGGACTAGGTTCTACGAGCAGTACTTC. It yields the protein CATSRTRFYEQYF.

This clonotype was seen more than once but under ten times. The chain links TRBV19 to TRBJ2-1, with TRBD2 matching 9 bases. The trim removed 6 bases at V and 4 bases at J, leaving 7 bases unmatched. The CDR3 contains 15 residues. Looked up from germline, CDR1 is LNHDA and CDR2 is SQIVND (reference sequence). The CDR3 region has the DNA TGTGCCAGTAGAAATCCTAGCGGGGCTTACAATGAGCAGTTCTTC. It is translated as CASRNPSGAYNEQFF.

V gene TRBV7-8 combines with J gene TRBJ2-5; D gene unclear. V was trimmed by 1 base and J by 6 bases, leaving 6 bases between them. Germline V CDR1 and CDR2: SGHVS, FQNEAQ. This CDR3 spans 12 amino acids. The CDR3 region has the DNA TGTGCCAGCAGCTTAGAGATTAAGACCCAGTACTTC. Translating it yields CASSLEIKTQYF.

The chain carries TRBV24-1 and TRBJ2-2; 8 bases agree with TRBD1. The CDR3 loop spans 16 amino acids. J gave up 5 bases and V 3 bases, and 7 bases lay outside the gene matches. CDR1 and CDR2 from the germline V gene are KGHDR and SFDVKD. CDR3 sequence reads: CATSDIRTGLTGELFF. The CDR3 coding sequence is TGTGCCACCAGTGATATCAGGACAGGGCTTACCGGGGAGCTGTTTTTT.

This clonotype was counted a single time. This chain joins TRBV2 and TRBJ2-2; 7 positions match TRBD1. The CDR3 covers 17 residues. V lost 5 bases and J lost 6; bases outside the gene matches: 15. The germline CDR1 and CDR2 sequences are SNHLY and FYNNEI. In nucleotides, the CDR3 is TGTGCCAGCAGTAAGCCGGGACAGTGGACGGTGGCCGGGGAGCTGTTTTTT. Its translation is CASSKPGQWTVAGELFF.

This chain links TRBV3-1 with TRBJ2-5; 8 nucleotides line up with TRBD2. Unmatched junction bases numbered 8, after V lost 4 bases and J lost 4 bases. Germline CDR1 reads LGHDT; CDR2 reads YNNKEL (reference sequence). CDR3 length equals 15 residues. CDR3: CASSLPTGGRETQYF. CDR3 coding DNA: TGTGCCAGCAGCCTTCCGACGGGAGGGAGAGAGACCCAGTACTTC.

This chain uses TRBV9 with TRBJ2-1; 9 nucleotides match TRBD2. The length of the CDR3 is 17 residues. Germline lookup yields CDR1 SGDLS and CDR2 YYNGEE. Trimming cost V 2 bases and J 7 bases; bases outside gene matches: 13. The CDR3 DNA reads as TGTGCCAGCAGCGTCCCGGCGGCGGGAGGGGTCTATAATGAGCAGTTCTTC. This gives the protein CASSVPAAGGVYNEQFF.

This clonotype was seen a handful of times. The chain combines TRBV29-1 with TRBJ2-2; 9 bases fit TRBD1. With 6 bases clipped from V and 0 bases from J, the junction kept 2 bases outside the gene matches. The V gene's germline CDR1 is SQVTM and CDR2 ANQGSEA. The CDR3 spans 14 residues. The CDR3 is CSVRDRANTGELFF. The CDR3 bases are TGCAGCGTACGGGACAGGGCGAACACCGGGGAGCTGTTTTTT.

The chain has TRBV20-1 and TRBJ2-2; TRBD2 agrees at 8 bases. The CDR3 spans 15 residues. Per germline, CDR1 DFQATT and CDR2 SNEGSKA (reference sequence). After removal of 0 bases from V and 4 bases from J, the junction contained 4 bases not matched to a gene. The CDR3 reads CSARDVGGGTGELFF. CDR3 nucleotides: TGCAGTGCTAGAGATGTCGGGGGGGGCACCGGGGAGCTGTTTTTT.

This clonotype was observed a handful of times. The chain combines TRBV7-9 with TRBJ1-5, with no clear D. Germline CDR1 is SEHNR and CDR2 is FQNEAQ (reference sequence). This CDR3 contains 14 residues. With 4 bases removed from V and 1 base from J, the gap between germline ends came to 8 bases. The CDR3 is CASSSAPSNQPQHF. The CDR3 coding sequence is TGTGCCAGCAGCTCTGCACCAAGCAATCAGCCCCAGCATTTT.

This rearrangement joins TRBV5-1 to TRBJ2-5; D possibly matches TRBD1 or TRBD2 (6 bases each). V lost 5 bases and J 4 bases, leaving 12 bases between the germline ends. This CDR3 has 13 amino acids. Germline V gene data show CDR1 as SGHRS and CDR2 as YFSETQ. The CDR3 region has the DNA TGCGCCAGCAGTGACGGGGGCGGAGAGACCCAGTACTTC. This encodes CASSDGGGETQYF.

This chain connects TRBV6-5 to TRBJ2-3, with TRBD2 as a possible D gene (5 bases). The CDR3 runs 12 residues. V was shortened by 6 bases and J by 8 bases, with 12 bases between the two germline ends. Germline CDR1 and CDR2: MNHEY and SVGAGI. CDR3 nucleotide sequence: TGTGCCAGCAGCCTCACGGGGAGTACGCAGTATTTT. It specifies CASSLTGSTQYF.

CDR3 region: CASSYLAGAVPDTQYF. In DNA, the CDR3 is TGTGCCAGCAGCTATTTAGCGGGAGCGGTCCCAGATACGCAGTATTTT. The chain carries TRBV11-3 and TRBJ2-3; TRBD2 matches at 9 bases. The CDR3 totals 16 residues. Germline values: CDR1 SGHNT, CDR2 YENEEA. V lost 4 bases to trimming and J lost 4 bases; unmatched junction nucleotides: 9.

The chain has TRBV25-1 and TRBJ2-3; D unclear. This CDR3 spans 12 amino acids. Germline-derived CDR1 and CDR2 are MGHDK and SYGVNS. V lost 1 base, J lost 3 bases, and 2 bases lay in between. The CDR3 protein is CASSESTDTQYF. The CDR3, as DNA: TGTGCCAGCAGTGAATCGACAGATACGCAGTATTTT.

In DNA, the CDR3 is TGTGCCTCGTTAGGGGATCTTGACTCCTACAATGAGCAGTTCTTC. Its translation is CASLGDLDSYNEQFF. V usage is TRBV10-3 and J usage is TRBJ2-1, with D perhaps TRBD1 (5 bases). V was clipped by 11 bases and J by 0 bases, with 17 bases between them. The CDR3 is 15 amino acids. Germline V gene data show CDR1 as ENHRY and CDR2 as SYGVKD.

This clonotype was detected many times. CDR3 DNA: TGCAGTGCTATAAAACAGGGCTTAGCGGGAGGGCCTACGCAGTATTTT. Translated, it gives CSAIKQGLAGGPTQYF. J is TRBJ2-3 and V is TRBV20-1; TRBD2 matches 11 bases. The trim removed 4 bases at V and 8 bases at J, leaving 14 bases unmatched. Germline CDR1 and CDR2: DFQATT and SNEGSKA (reference sequence). This CDR3 spans 16 amino acids.